These 14 T cell receptor beta chains were sequenced from one sample in a study of cytomegalovirus exposure and HLA in healthy donors. Vbeta (60) and Jbeta (13) primers were used in the PCR. Assay: immunoSEQ multiplex PCR; the TCRdb copy retains only in-frame clones and omits some. This table holds about 67,000 clones, approximately 67% found once. Sequencing was performed on PBMCs. The receptors were sampled from a woman aged 30 to 39 in good health and CMV-seronegative.

CDR3 in DNA: TGCGCCAGCAGCTCTACCGGGACAGGGTACGAGGGGTTGCATTTT. Protein: CASSSTGTGYEGLHF. The chain joins TRBV5-1 to TRBJ1-5, with 9 bases matching TRBD1. Losses at the gene ends were 3 bases for V and 15 bases for J; bases not matched to a gene: 16. The CDR3 loop spans 15 amino acids. The germline gives CDR1 SGHRS, CDR2 YFSETQ.

The gene calls are TRBV7-9 and TRBJ1-4, with 7 bases aligning to TRBD1. The CDR3 loop spans 19 amino acids. V dropped 1 base and J dropped 0; count of bases not matched to a gene: 11. The germline gives CDR1 SEHNR, CDR2 FQNEAQ (reference sequence). Written as DNA, the CDR3 is TGTGCCAGCAGCTTAGGACGTGAGACAGGGCGGGCAACTAATGAAAAACTGTTTTTT. Translating it yields CASSLGRETGRATNEKLFF. Full variable domain (remainder filled in from reference TRBV7-9 and TRBJ1-4): DTGVSQNPRHKITKRGQNVTFRCDPISEHNRLYWYRQTLGQGPEFLTYFQNEAQLEKSRLLSDRFSAERPKGSFSTLEIQRTEQGDSAMYLCASSLGRETGRATNEKLFFGSGTQLSVL.

This clone appeared a few times. The V and J genes are TRBV5-1 and TRBJ2-3; D might be TRBD1 (5 bases). Germline-derived CDR1 and CDR2 are SGHRS and YFSETQ. V was shortened by 0 bases and J by 6 bases, with 11 bases between the two germline ends. The CDR3 has 14 residues. CDR3 bases: TGCGCCAGCAGCTTGGGGACATCCCCGGATACGCAGTATTTT. Translating it yields CASSLGTSPDTQYF.

The chain has TRBV18 and TRBJ1-2; D not resolved. Germline assignment: CDR1 KGHSH and CDR2 LQKENI. Trimming took off 2 bases at V and 10 bases at J, with 11 bases between the two ends. The CDR3 has 12 amino acids. The CDR3 is CASSPVTQAYTF. The DNA of the CDR3 is TGTGCCAGCTCACCAGTTACGCAAGCCTACACCTTC.

The V gene is TRBV6-5, the J gene TRBJ1-5; the D gene is possibly TRBD1 (5 bases). In germline, CDR1 is MNHEY, CDR2 SVGAGI. CDR3 length: 13 residues. The V end was cut by 7 bases, the J end by 7 bases, with 14 bases between. For the CDR3, the DNA is TGTGCCAGCACTCGGAGGGGAAACCAGCCCCAGCATTTT. Its protein product is CASTRRGNQPQHF.

On this clone: At one of its ends the junction is not consistent with the germline gene, which may arise from a read error. This rearrangement joins TRBV7-9 to TRBJ1-4; TRBD1 is a possible D gene (5 bases). Germline-derived CDR1 and CDR2 are SEHNR and FQNEAQ (reference sequence). The CDR3 is made up of 17 amino acids. The CDR3 DNA follows: TGTTCCAGCAGCCTGCAAAGGGGCGAAGGAACTAATGAAAAACTGTTTTTT. Translated, it gives CSSSLQRGEGTNEKLFF.

V is TRBV7-9 and J is TRBJ1-2, with a possible D match to TRBD1 (6 bases). This CDR3 has 12 residues. V was clipped by 3 bases and J by 8 bases, with 10 bases between them. Germline V lookup: CDR1 SEHNR, CDR2 FQNEAQ (reference sequence). CDR3 sequence reads: CASSLRGYGYTF. CDR3 coding DNA: TGTGCCAGCAGCTTGAGGGGGTACGGCTACACCTTC.

The V gene is TRBV7-3, the J gene TRBJ2-1, with 8 bases matching TRBD1. The CDR3 consists of 14 residues. In germline, CDR1 is SGHTA, CDR2 FQGTGA. V trimming: 4 bases; J trimming: 6 bases; junction bases outside the gene matches: 5. CDR3 in DNA: TGTGCCAGCAGCTCACAGGGGGTGGTCAATGAGCAGTTCTTC. Translating it yields CASSSQGVVNEQFF.

This clone was detected once. The V call is TRBV7-9, the J call TRBJ2-5; a possible D gene is TRBD1 (6 bases). This CDR3 is 15 amino acids long. In germline, CDR1 is SEHNR, CDR2 FQNEAQ (reference sequence). V lost 1 base, J lost 4 bases, and 13 bases lay in between. CDR3 residues: CASSLERQGRETQYF. In DNA, the CDR3 is TGTGCCAGCAGCTTAGAACGGCAGGGGCGAGAGACCCAGTACTTC.

This clone was picked up one time. This chain joins TRBV7-2 and TRBJ2-3; D might be TRBD1 (6 bases). The CDR3 is 15 amino acids. V was shortened by 2 bases and J by 3 bases, with 12 bases between the two germline ends. Germline-derived CDR1 and CDR2 are SGHTA and FQGNSA. The chain's CDR3 is CASSLFQGMTDTQYF. As DNA, the CDR3 is TGTGCCAGCAGCTTATTTCAGGGGATGACAGATACGCAGTATTTT.

The table lists this clone with a few counts. This chain connects TRBV5-6 to TRBJ1-2; D is possibly TRBD1 (6 bases). Looked up from germline, CDR1 is SGHDT and CDR2 is YYEEEE. The CDR3 spans 15 residues. Trimming removed 5 bases at V and 2 bases at J, with 16 bases between. The CDR3 sequence is CASSPDLRGNYGYTF. DNA for the CDR3: TGTGCCAGCAGTCCCGATCTCAGGGGCAACTATGGCTACACCTTC.

The chain combines TRBV9 with TRBJ1-4; 7 positions agree with TRBD1. The length of the CDR3 is 13 residues. The J segment lost 6 bases and the V segment lost 4 bases, leaving 3 bases of the junction unmatched. CDR1 is SGDLS, CDR2 YYNGEE, per germline. In DNA form, the CDR3 reads TGTGCCAGCAGCATTGGGACAGATGAAAAACTGTTTTTT. It codes for CASSIGTDEKLFF.

This clone has just one count. V is TRBV6-5 and J is TRBJ2-3, with 7 bases matching TRBD2. CDR1 and CDR2 from the germline V gene are MNHEY and SVGAGI. The CDR3 runs 15 residues. Unmatched junction bases numbered 15, after V lost 11 bases and J lost 4 bases. The CDR3 region has the DNA TGTGCCGGAGGTCGGGACTACATGGGACCAGATACGCAGTATTTT. It is translated as CAGGRDYMGPDTQYF.

This clone was detected only a few times. The rearrangement uses TRBV5-4 and TRBJ2-5, with TRBD1 as a possible D gene (6 bases). This CDR3 region has 15 residues. Germline CDR1 SGHNT, CDR2 YYREEE (reference sequence). Trimming removed 4 bases at V and 1 base at J, with 14 bases between. The chain's CDR3 is CASSQGTSGQETQYF. The CDR3 nucleotides read TGTGCCAGCAGCCAGGGGACATCGGGCCAAGAGACCCAGTACTTC.